These 3 T cell receptor beta chains were all obtained from the same sample, sequenced in a study of T cell changes during pregnancy in multiple sclerosis. This table comes from immunoSEQ multiplex PCR, and its TCRdb copy is limited to in-frame clones, with some not included. Among about 48,000 clones, 88% were seen once, and the ten largest hold less than 1.5%. The sample here was CD4+ T cells from peripheral blood mononuclear cells, taken in the second trimester of pregnancy. Receptors were obtained from a female donor with multiple sclerosis, enrolled in a pregnancy study.

The chain recombines TRBV19 with TRBJ2-2; D might be TRBD1 (5 bases). This CDR3 has 14 residues. CDR1 is LNHDA and CDR2 is SQIVND in the germline V gene (reference sequence). V lost 5 bases and J 6 bases, leaving 13 bases between the germline ends. This CDR3 is CASSPRVSAGELFF. CDR3 DNA sequence: TGTGCCAGTAGTCCCAGGGTATCGGCCGGGGAGCTGTTTTTT.

This clone is a singleton in its sample. The chain carries TRBV25-1 and TRBJ2-5, with 7 nucleotides matching TRBD1. Germline CDR1 and CDR2: MGHDK and SYGVNS. The CDR3 has 14 amino acids. V lost 4 bases, J lost 3 bases, and 5 bases stayed unmatched. CDR3 protein: CASSAQTGKETQYF. The CDR3 nucleotides read TGTGCCAGCAGTGCCCAGACAGGGAAAGAGACCCAGTACTTC.

In DNA, the CDR3 is TGTGCCAGCAGTTACTCCAGGGAGGGCGGGAGTGAGCAGTTCTTC. Protein product: CASSYSREGGSEQFF. The V call is TRBV6-6, the J call TRBJ2-1; TRBD2 agrees at 7 bases. This CDR3 is built from 15 residues. Germline loops: CDR1 MNHNY, CDR2 SVGAGI (reference sequence). Trimming took 0 bases from V and 9 from J; bases not matched to a gene: 8.